This section outlines one T cell receptor beta chain sequence together with its context. The authors' processing: Reference gene primers were amplified, and this amplification served to estimate nucleated cell counts. TCRdb's table, derived via immunoSEQ multiplex PCR, lists solely in-frame clones and lacks some. V, J and clone size are those of that table, while D and trimming were read from the DNA. The sample holds 70,000 or so clones, approximately 88% seen once. The data belong to a study of blood T cell repertoires in COVID-19. In the study overall: Material from acute and convalescent COVID-19 was sourced from the United States, Italy and Spain. Nucleic acid was either cDNA or gDNA, and it came from T cells, B-cell-depleted T cells, or PBMCs.

The germline V gene has CDR1 MNHEY and CDR2 SMNVEV (reference sequence). Between the trimmed V and J ends, which lost 3 bases and 0 bases, there was a span of 9 bases. The CDR3 has 14 amino acids. The chain employs TRBV27 and TRBJ2-7, with D possibly being TRBD1 (5 bases). Source material: peripheral blood. This TCR derives from a woman at least 80 years old with acute or convalescent COVID-19. CDR3 in amino acids: CASSFRQGSYEQYF. CDR3 sequence (DNA): TGTGCCAGCAGTTTCAGGCAGGGCTCCTACGAGCAGTACTTC.